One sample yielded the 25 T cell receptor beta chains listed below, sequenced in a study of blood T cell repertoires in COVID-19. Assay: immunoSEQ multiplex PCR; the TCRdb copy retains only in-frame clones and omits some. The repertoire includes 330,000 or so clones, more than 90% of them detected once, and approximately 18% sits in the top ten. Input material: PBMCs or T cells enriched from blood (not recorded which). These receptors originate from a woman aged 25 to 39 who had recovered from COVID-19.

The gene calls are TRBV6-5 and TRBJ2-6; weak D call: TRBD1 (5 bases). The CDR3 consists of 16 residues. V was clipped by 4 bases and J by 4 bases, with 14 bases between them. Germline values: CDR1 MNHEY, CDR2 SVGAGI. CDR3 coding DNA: TGTGCCAGCAGTTCGATTCCAGGGTCCGGGGCCAACGTCCTGACTTTC. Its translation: CASSSIPGSGANVLTF.

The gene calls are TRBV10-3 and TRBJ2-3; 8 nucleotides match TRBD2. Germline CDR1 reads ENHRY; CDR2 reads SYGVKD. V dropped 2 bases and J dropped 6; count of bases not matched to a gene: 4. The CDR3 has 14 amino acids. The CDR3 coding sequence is TGTGCCATCAGTGAGACTAGCGGCGGCGATACGCAGTATTTT. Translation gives CAISETSGGDTQYF.

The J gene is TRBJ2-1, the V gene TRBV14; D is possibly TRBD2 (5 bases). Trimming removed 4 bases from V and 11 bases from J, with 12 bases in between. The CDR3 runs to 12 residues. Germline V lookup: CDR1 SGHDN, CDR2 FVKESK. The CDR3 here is CASSPEGPKQFF. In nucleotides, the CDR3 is TGTGCCAGCAGCCCCGAGGGCCCTAAGCAGTTCTTC.

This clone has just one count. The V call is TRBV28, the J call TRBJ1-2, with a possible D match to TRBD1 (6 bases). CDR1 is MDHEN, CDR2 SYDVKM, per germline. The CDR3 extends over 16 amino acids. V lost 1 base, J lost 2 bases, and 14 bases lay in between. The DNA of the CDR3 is TGTGCCAGCAGTTTATCCTTGGGGGGGGCGAACTATGGCTACACCTTC. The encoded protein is CASSLSLGGANYGYTF.

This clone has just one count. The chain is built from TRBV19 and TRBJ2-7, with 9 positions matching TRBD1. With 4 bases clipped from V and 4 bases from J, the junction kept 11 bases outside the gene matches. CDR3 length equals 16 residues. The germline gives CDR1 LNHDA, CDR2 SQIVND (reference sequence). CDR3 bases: TGTGCCAGTAGTACGAGTCCGAGGACAGGGGAGTACGAGCAGTACTTC. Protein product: CASSTSPRTGEYEQYF.

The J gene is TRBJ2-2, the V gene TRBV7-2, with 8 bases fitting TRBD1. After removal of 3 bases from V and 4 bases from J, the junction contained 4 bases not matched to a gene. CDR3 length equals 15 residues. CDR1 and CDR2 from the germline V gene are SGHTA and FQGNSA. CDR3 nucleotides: TGTGCCAGCAGCTTGACAGGGGTCGCCACCGGGGAGCTGTTTTTT. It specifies CASSLTGVATGELFF.

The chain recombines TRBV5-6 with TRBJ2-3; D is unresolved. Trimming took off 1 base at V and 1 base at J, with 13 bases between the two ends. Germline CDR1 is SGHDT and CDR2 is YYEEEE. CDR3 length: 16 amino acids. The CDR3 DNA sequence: TGTGCCAGCAGCTTGTCTAGTGATGGCGGCACAGATACGCAGTATTTT. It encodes CASSLSSDGGTDTQYF.

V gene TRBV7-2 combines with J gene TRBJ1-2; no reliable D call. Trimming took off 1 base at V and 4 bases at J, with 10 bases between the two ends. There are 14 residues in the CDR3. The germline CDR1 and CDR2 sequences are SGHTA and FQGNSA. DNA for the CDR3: TGTGCCAGCAGCTTAGACAGCAGTAGCTATGGCTACACCTTC. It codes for CASSLDSSSYGYTF.

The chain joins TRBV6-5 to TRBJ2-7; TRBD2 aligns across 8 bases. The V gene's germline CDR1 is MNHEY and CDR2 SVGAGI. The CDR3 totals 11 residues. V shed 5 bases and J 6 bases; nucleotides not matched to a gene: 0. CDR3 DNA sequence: TGTGCCAGCAGTCTAGCGGGCGAGCAGTACTTC. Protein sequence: CASSLAGEQYF.

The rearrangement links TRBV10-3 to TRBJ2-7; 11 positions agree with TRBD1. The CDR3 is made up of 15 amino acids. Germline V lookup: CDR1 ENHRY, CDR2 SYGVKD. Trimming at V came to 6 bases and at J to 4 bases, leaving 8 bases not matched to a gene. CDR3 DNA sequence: TGTGCCATCAGGGCAACCGGGACAGGGGGTTACGAGCAGTACTTC. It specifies CAIRATGTGGYEQYF.

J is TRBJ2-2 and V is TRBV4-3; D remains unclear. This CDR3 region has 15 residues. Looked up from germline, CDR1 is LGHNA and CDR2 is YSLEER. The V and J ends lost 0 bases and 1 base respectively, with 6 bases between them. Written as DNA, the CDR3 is TGCGCCAGCAGCCAAGACAGAAAGAACACCGGGGAGCTGTTTTTT. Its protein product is CASSQDRKNTGELFF.

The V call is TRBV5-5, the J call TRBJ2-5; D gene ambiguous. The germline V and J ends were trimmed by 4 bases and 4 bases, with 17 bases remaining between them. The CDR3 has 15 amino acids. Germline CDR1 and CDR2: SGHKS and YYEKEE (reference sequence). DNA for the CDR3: TGTGCCAGCAGCCTGTCTATATTTGGTGGAGAGACCCAGTACTTC. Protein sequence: CASSLSIFGGETQYF.

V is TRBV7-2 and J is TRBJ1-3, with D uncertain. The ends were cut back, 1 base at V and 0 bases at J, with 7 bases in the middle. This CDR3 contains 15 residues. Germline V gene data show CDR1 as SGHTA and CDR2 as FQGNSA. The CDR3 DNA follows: TGTGCCAGCAGCTTAGGGGGAGGCTCTGGAAACACCATATATTTT. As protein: CASSLGGGSGNTIYF.

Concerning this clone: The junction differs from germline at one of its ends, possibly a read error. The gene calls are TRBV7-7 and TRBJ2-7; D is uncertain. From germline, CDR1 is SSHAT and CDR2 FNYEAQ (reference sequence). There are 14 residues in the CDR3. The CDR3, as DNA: TGTGCTAGCAGCCGATCGCCAGGTACCTACGAGCAGTACTTC. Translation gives CASSRSPGTYEQYF.

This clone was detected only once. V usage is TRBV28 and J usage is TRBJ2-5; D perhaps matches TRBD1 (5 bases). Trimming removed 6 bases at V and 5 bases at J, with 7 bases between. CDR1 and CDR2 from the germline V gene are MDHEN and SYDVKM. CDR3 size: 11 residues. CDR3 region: CASRGQETQYF. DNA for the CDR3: TGTGCCAGCAGGGGGCAGGAGACCCAGTACTTC. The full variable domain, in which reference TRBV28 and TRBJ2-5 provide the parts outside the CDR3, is DVKVTQSSRYLVKRTGEKVFLECVQDMDHENMFWYRQDPGLGLRLIYFSYDVKMKEKGDIPEGYSVSREKKERFSLILESASTNQTSMYLCASRGQETQYFGPGTRLLVL.

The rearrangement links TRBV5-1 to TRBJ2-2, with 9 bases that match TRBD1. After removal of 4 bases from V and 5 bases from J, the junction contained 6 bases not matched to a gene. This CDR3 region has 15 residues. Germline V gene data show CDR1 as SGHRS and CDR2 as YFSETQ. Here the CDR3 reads CASSGMDRGTGELFF. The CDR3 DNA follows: TGCGCCAGCAGCGGAATGGACAGGGGTACCGGGGAGCTGTTTTTT.

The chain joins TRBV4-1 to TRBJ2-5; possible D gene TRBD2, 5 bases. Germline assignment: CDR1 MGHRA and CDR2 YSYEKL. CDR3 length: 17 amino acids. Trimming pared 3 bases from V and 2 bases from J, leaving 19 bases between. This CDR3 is CASSQAWNRDLQETQYF. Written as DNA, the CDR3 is TGCGCCAGCAGCCAGGCTTGGAACCGGGATCTACAAGAGACCCAGTACTTC.

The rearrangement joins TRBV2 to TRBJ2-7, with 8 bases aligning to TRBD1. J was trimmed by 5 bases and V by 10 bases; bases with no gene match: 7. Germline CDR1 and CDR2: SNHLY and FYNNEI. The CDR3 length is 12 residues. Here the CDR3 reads CATTGVGDEQYF. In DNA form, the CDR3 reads TGTGCCACGACAGGGGTTGGGGACGAGCAGTACTTC. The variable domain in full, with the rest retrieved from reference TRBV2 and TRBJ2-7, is EPEVTQTPSHQVTQMGQEVILRCVPISNHLYFYWYRQILGQKVEFLVSFYNNEISEKSEIFDDQFSVERPDGSNFTLKIRSTKLEDSAMYFCATTGVGDEQYFGPGTRLTVT.

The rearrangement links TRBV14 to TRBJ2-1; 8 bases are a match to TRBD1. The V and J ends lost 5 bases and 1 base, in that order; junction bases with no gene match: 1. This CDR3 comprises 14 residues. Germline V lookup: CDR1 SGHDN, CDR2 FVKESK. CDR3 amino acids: CASSGQGSYNEQFF. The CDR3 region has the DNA TGTGCCAGCAGCGGACAGGGTTCCTACAATGAGCAGTTCTTC.

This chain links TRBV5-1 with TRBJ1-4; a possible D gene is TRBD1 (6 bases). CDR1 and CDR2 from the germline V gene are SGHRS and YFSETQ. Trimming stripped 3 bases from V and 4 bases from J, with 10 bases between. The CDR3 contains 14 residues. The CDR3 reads CASSSQGVNEKLFF. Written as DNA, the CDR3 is TGCGCCAGCAGCTCACAGGGAGTTAATGAAAAACTGTTTTTT.

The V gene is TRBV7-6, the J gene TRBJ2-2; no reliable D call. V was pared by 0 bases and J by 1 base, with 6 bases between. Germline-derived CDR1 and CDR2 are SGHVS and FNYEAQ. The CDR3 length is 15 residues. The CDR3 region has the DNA TGTGCCAGCAGCTTAGCTGGAGTGAACACCGGGGAGCTGTTTTTT. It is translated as CASSLAGVNTGELFF.

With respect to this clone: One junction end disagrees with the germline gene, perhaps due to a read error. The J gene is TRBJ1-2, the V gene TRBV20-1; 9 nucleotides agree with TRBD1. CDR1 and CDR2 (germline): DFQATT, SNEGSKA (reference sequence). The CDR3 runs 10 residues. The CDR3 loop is CSARGDREQF. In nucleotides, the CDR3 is TGCAGTGCTCGGGGGGACAGGGAACAATTC.

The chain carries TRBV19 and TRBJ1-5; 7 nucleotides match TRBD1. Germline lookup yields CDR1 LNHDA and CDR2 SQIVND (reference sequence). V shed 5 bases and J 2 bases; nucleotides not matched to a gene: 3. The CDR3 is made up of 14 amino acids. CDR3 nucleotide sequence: TGTGCCAGTAGTCCAGGACAGGGCAATCAGCCCCAGCATTTT. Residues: CASSPGQGNQPQHF. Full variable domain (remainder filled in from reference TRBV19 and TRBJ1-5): DGGITQSPKYLFRKEGQNVTLSCEQNLNHDAMYWYRQDPGQGLRLIYYSQIVNDFQKGDIAEGYSVSREKKESFPLTVTSAQKNPTAFYLCASSPGQGNQPQHFGDGTRLSIL.

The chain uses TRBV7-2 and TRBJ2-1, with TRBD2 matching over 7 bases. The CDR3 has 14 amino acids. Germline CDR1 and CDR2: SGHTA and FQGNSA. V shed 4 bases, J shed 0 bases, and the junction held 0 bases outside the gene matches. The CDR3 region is CASSWGGSYNEQFF. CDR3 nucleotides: TGTGCCAGCAGCTGGGGGGGCTCCTACAATGAGCAGTTCTTC.

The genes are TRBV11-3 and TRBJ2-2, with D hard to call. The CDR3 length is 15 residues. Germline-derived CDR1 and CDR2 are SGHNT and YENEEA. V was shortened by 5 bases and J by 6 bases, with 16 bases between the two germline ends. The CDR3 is CASSPAVLRAGELFF. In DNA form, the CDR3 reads TGTGCCAGCAGCCCCGCGGTTCTGCGCGCCGGGGAGCTGTTTTTT. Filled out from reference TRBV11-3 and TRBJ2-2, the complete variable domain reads EAGVVQSPRYKIIEKKQPVAFWCNPISGHNTLYWYLQNLGQGPELLIRYENEEAVDDSQLPKDRFSAERLKGVDSTLKIQPAELGDSAVYLCASSPAVLRAGELFFGEGSRLTVL.